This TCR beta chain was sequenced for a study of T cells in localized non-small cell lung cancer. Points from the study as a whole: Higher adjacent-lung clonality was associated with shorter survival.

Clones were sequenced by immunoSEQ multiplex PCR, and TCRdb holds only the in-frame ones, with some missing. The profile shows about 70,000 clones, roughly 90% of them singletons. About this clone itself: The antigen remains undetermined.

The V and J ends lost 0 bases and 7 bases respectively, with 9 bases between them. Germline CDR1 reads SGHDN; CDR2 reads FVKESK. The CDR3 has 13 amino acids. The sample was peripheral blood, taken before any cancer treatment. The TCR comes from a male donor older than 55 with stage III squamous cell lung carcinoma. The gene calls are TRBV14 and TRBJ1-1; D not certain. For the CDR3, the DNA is TGTGCCAGCAGCCAAGATTTCCCTAATGAAGCTTTCTTT. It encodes CASSQDFPNEAFF.